The 21 T cell receptor beta chains below were found in one sample sequenced in a study of regulatory T cells in long-lasting Graves disease. Time point meaning: persistent/refractory GD, antithyroid drugs over 5 years with positive TRAb. From RNA extracted from PBMCs, the TCR library was made. Arm-PCR of CDR3 regions and iRepertoire HTBI primers were the basis on which TCR beta libraries were built. In TCRdb, the multiplex PCR reads were re-called with MiXCR into one record per CDR3 protein. Of about 460,000 distinct CDR3 sequences in the sample, approximately 23% were seen once. The starting material was peripheral blood mononuclear cells (PBMCs), obtained when the disease was refractory, from a patient treated with antithyroid drugs. The source of these receptors is a female donor with Graves disease.

In its sample, this clonotype was seen many times. The rearrangement joins TRBV28 to TRBJ1-1, with TRBD1 matching 8 bases. Looked up from germline, CDR1 is MDHEN and CDR2 is SYDVKM. The CDR3 sequence is 13 residues long. Trimming removed 4 bases from V and 6 bases from J; junction bases left unmatched: 4. The CDR3 protein is CASSSTGAAEAFF. The CDR3 DNA reads TGTGCCAGCAGTTCGACAGGGGCCGCTGAAGCTTTCTTT.

At least ten counts were recorded for this clonotype. The chain combines TRBV6-1 with TRBJ1-6; D not certain. The CDR3 covers 16 residues. V was shortened by 2 bases and J by 0 bases, with 8 bases between the two germline ends. Germline values: CDR1 MNHNS, CDR2 SASEGT. CDR3 nucleotide sequence: TGTGCCAGCAGTGAATGGGGTAACTCCTATAATTCACCCCTCCACTTT. Translated, it gives CASSEWGNSYNSPLHF.

This clonotype was counted a few times. The V and J genes are TRBV7-2 and TRBJ2-7; D call uncertain. The CDR3 is 15 amino acids. Trimming removed 5 bases from V and 4 bases from J, with 18 bases in between. CDR1 is SGHTA and CDR2 is FQGNSA in the germline V gene. The CDR3 DNA is TGTGCCAGCAGCAAAGCGAGCGTCCGCCAGTACGAGCAGTACTTC. Translating it yields CASSKASVRQYEQYF.

This clonotype was counted ten times or more. The chain carries TRBV28 and TRBJ2-5, with D possibly being TRBD1 (5 bases). This CDR3 has 14 amino acids. Trimming shortened V by 7 bases and J by 1 base, and 13 bases separated the two germline ends. Germline V gives CDR1 MDHEN, CDR2 SYDVKM. CDR3 loop: CASTMKTVQETQYF. CDR3 bases: TGTGCCAGCACTATGAAGACAGTCCAAGAGACCCAGTACTTC.

This clonotype was found many times. This chain connects TRBV6-1 to TRBJ1-1; D is perhaps TRBD1 (6 bases). Trimming removed 3 bases from V and 6 bases from J, with 14 bases in between. The germline gives CDR1 MNHNS, CDR2 SASEGT. This CDR3 is 14 amino acids long. This chain's CDR3 is CASSDLGGVAEAFF. CDR3 nucleotides: TGTGCCAGCAGTGACTTAGGGGGTGTCGCTGAAGCTTTCTTT.

This clonotype was detected ten times or more. The chain couples TRBV2 to TRBJ2-7, with D possibly matching TRBD1 (6 bases). The germline gives CDR1 SNHLY, CDR2 FYNNEI. The CDR3 sequence is 14 residues long. V lost 4 bases to trimming and J lost 6 bases, with 16 bases between them. This CDR3 reads CASSASDRSLEQYF. CDR3 bases: TGTGCCAGCAGTGCATCGGACAGATCCCTCGAGCAGTACTTC.

The chain links TRBV20-1 to TRBJ2-3; 11 bases fit TRBD1. Germline CDR1 is DFQATT and CDR2 is SNEGSKA (reference sequence). The CDR3 contains 15 residues. The V segment lost 5 bases and the J segment 3 bases; nucleotides outside the gene matches: 7. CDR3: CSAEGTGGRTDTQYF. CDR3 DNA: TGCAGTGCTGAGGGGACAGGGGGGAGGACAGATACGCAGTATTTT.

This clonotype was seen at least ten times. The chain uses TRBV5-1 and TRBJ1-2, with unresolved D. V lost 4 bases and J lost 4, with 17 bases in between. Germline loops: CDR1 SGHRS, CDR2 YFSETQ. The CDR3 consists of 15 residues. CDR3 sequence reads: CASSPDHPSSYGYTF. The CDR3 region has the DNA TGCGCCAGCAGCCCGGACCATCCTTCTTCCTATGGCTACACCTTC.

In this sample, this clonotype turned up many times. This chain joins TRBV6-5 and TRBJ2-5; 9 bases agree with TRBD2. Germline CDR1 MNHEY, CDR2 SVGAGI. The CDR3 extends over 16 amino acids. V was pared by 0 bases and J by 5 bases, with 7 bases of the junction left unmatched. This chain's CDR3 is CASSYSKSGRIETQYF. The CDR3, as DNA: TGTGCCAGCAGTTACTCGAAAAGCGGGAGGATCGAGACCCAGTACTTC.

This clonotype has at least ten counts. This chain joins TRBV7-8 and TRBJ2-5; TRBD1 agrees at 9 bases. The germline V gene has CDR1 SGHVS and CDR2 FQNEAQ. The CDR3 consists of 14 residues. After removal of 8 bases from V and 4 bases from J, the junction contained 8 bases not matched to a gene. The CDR3: CASRHRGRAETQYF. The CDR3 DNA sequence: TGTGCCAGCCGACACAGGGGGCGCGCAGAGACCCAGTACTTC. The whole variable domain, remainder taken from reference TRBV7-8 and TRBJ2-5, is GAGVSQSPRYKVAKRGQDVALRCDPISGHVSLFWYQQALGQGPEFLTYFQNEAQLDKSGLPSDRFFAERPEGSVSTLKIQRTQQEDSAVYLCASRHRGRAETQYFGPGTRLLVL.

The rearrangement joins TRBV5-6 to TRBJ1-1, with D perhaps matching TRBD1 (6 bases). V gave up 4 bases and J gave up 6 bases, with 10 bases separating them. The CDR3 runs 12 residues. Per germline, CDR1 SGHDT and CDR2 YYEEEE. The DNA for the CDR3 is TGTGCCAGCAGCGGGGACAACCCTGAAGCTTTCTTT. This encodes CASSGDNPEAFF.

A few counts support this clonotype. The chain couples TRBV20-1 to TRBJ2-5; D possibly corresponds to TRBD2 (6 bases). Germline V gives CDR1 DFQATT, CDR2 SNEGSKA (reference sequence). The CDR3 has 13 residues. V was pared by 3 bases and J by 4 bases, with 12 bases between. DNA of the CDR3: TGCAGTGCTAGCAGAGATAGCGGAGAGACCCAGTACTTC. It yields the protein CSASRDSGETQYF.

This clonotype appeared a few times. V is TRBV5-5 and J is TRBJ2-7, with D possibly being TRBD2 (6 bases). V gave up 6 bases and J gave up 3 bases, with 19 bases separating them. Germline V CDR1 and CDR2: SGHKS, YYEKEE (reference sequence). The CDR3 loop spans 15 amino acids. The CDR3 sequence: CASTGVGADYYEQYF. Here the CDR3 DNA reads TGTGCCAGCACGGGGGTGGGAGCGGACTACTACGAGCAGTACTTC. The full variable domain, with the rest looked up from reference TRBV5-5 and TRBJ2-7, is DAGVTQSPTHLIKTRGQQVTLRCSPISGHKSVSWYQQVLGQGPQFIFQYYEKEERGRGNFPDRFSARQFPNYSSELNVNALLLGDSALYLCASTGVGADYYEQYFGPGTRLTVT.

In this sample, this clonotype turned up once. A read error is the likely source, as a far larger clone sits one nucleotide away. CDR3 amino acids: CASRKLGSGLYEQYF. The CDR3 nucleotides read TGTGCCAGCAGAAAACTCGGGTCTGGGCTCTACGAGCAGTACTTC. The gene calls are TRBV28 and TRBJ2-5; D gene unclear. The assigned J gene may be wrong: the sequence end matches TRBJ2-7 better. Germline CDR1 and CDR2: MDHEN and SYDVKM. The CDR3 length is 15 residues.

The rearrangement links TRBV28 to TRBJ1-1, with D unclear. Trimming pared 4 bases from V and 0 bases from J, leaving 15 bases between. CDR1 and CDR2 from the germline V gene are MDHEN and SYDVKM. CDR3 length: 16 residues. CDR3 nucleotide sequence: TGTGCCAGCAGTTCCCGAACGGGGAACCTGAACACTGAAGCTTTCTTT. Amino acid sequence: CASSSRTGNLNTEAFF.

The chain carries TRBV6-1 and TRBJ2-2; 7 bases are shared with TRBD2. V was pared by 7 bases and J by 5 bases, with 4 bases of the junction left unmatched. Per germline, CDR1 MNHNS and CDR2 SASEGT. This CDR3 contains 13 residues. CDR3 sequence (DNA): TGTGCCAGCAAGCTAGCGGTTACCGGGGAGCTGTTTTTT. Encoded protein: CASKLAVTGELFF.

The CDR3 is CASSFGGVPDTQYF. Here the CDR3 DNA reads TGCGCCAGCAGCTTCGGCGGGGTTCCAGATACGCAGTATTTT. The chain employs TRBV5-1 and TRBJ2-3, with D possibly TRBD2 on 6 matching bases. The V and J ends lost 2 bases and 4 bases respectively, with 11 bases between them. From germline, CDR1 is SGHRS and CDR2 YFSETQ. The CDR3 consists of 14 residues.

This clonotype was observed a handful of times. V usage is TRBV15 and J usage is TRBJ1-5, with 8 bases matching TRBD1. The CDR3 spans 15 residues. The germline CDR1 and CDR2 sequences are LNHNV and YYDKDF (reference sequence). Unmatched junction bases numbered 5, after V lost 4 bases and J lost 3 bases. The CDR3: CATSKNRGVNQPQHF. CDR3 nucleotide sequence: TGTGCCACCAGCAAAAACAGGGGGGTCAATCAGCCCCAGCATTTT. The full variable domain, its missing parts supplied by reference TRBV15 and TRBJ1-5, is DAMVIQNPRYQVTQFGKPVTLSCSQTLNHNVMYWYQQKSSQAPKLLFHYYDKDFNNEADTPDNFQSRRPNTSFCFLDIRSPGLGDTAMYLCATSKNRGVNQPQHFGDGTRLSIL.

This clonotype was found many times. The chain is built from TRBV20-1 and TRBJ1-1; weak D call: TRBD1 (5 bases). CDR3 length: 14 amino acids. Trimming shortened V by 7 bases and J by 0 bases, and 15 bases separated the two germline ends. Germline loops: CDR1 DFQATT, CDR2 SNEGSKA (reference sequence). The CDR3: CSVPSLGLNTEAFF. The CDR3 DNA sequence: TGCAGTGTCCCGAGCCTGGGACTGAACACTGAAGCTTTCTTT.

With respect to this clonotype: A much larger clone is a single base away; this may be a read error. This chain joins TRBV11-2 and TRBJ1-5, with D perhaps matching TRBD1 (6 bases). V was shortened by 5 bases and J by 8 bases, with 19 bases between the two germline ends. In germline, CDR1 is SGHAT, CDR2 FQNNGV. The CDR3 covers 15 residues. The CDR3 DNA reads TGTGCCAGCAGCGTGCGGCAGGGGCCTTTCGAGCCCCAGCATTTT. Translating gives CASSVRQGPFEPQHF. The whole variable domain, filled in from reference TRBV11-2 and TRBJ1-5, reads EAGVAQSPRYKIIEKRQSVAFWCNPISGHATLYWYQQILGQGPKLLIQFQNNGVVDDSQLPKDRFSAERLKGVDSTLKIQPAKLEDSAVYLCASSVRQGPFEPQHFGDGTRLSIL.

This clonotype was counted at least ten times. The chain employs TRBV2 and TRBJ1-5, with TRBD1 as a possible D gene (5 bases). The CDR3 is made up of 15 amino acids. The V and J ends lost 2 bases and 2 bases respectively, with 10 bases between them. CDR1 is SNHLY, CDR2 FYNNEI, per germline. CDR3 in DNA: TGTGCCAGCAGTGAACAGGGAAGCGGCAATCAGCCCCAGCATTTT. Amino acids: CASSEQGSGNQPQHF.